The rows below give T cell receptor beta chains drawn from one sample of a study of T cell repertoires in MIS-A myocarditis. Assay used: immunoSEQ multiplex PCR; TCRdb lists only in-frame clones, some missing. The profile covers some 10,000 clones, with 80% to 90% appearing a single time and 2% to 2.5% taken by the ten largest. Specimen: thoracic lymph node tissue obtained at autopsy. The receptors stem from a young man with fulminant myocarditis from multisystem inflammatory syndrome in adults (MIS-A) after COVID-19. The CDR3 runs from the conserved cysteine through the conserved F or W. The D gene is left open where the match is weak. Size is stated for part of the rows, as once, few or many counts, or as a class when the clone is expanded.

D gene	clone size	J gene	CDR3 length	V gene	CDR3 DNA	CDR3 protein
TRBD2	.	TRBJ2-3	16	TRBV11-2	TGTGCCAGCAGCTTAGTCGCTAGCGGGAGGGCAGATACGCAGTATTTT	CASSLVASGRADTQYF
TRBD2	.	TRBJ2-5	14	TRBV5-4	TGTGCCAGCAGCCGGCTAGCGGGGCGAGAGACCCAGTACTTC	CASSRLAGRETQYF
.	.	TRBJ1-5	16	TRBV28	TGTGCCAGCAGTTTCGTAGGGGGATGGAGCAATCAGCCCCAGCATTTT	CASSFVGGWSNQPQHF
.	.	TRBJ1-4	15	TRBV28	TGTGCCAGCAGTCGGCCTGGAACCTTAAATGAAAAACTGTTTTTT	CASSRPGTLNEKLFF
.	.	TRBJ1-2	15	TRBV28	TGTGCCAGCAGGTTGGTCGAAGGGAGTAACTATGGCTACACCTTC	CASRLVEGSNYGYTF
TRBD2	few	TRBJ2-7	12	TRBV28	TGTGCCGGCGGACGCCTCGGGGGGACGCAGTACTTC	CAGGRLGGTQYF
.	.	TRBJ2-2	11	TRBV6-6	TGTGCCAGCACAGGAGCCGGGGAGCTGTTTTTT	CASTGAGELFF
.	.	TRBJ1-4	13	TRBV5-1	TGCGCCAGCAGCCCTTCGGGTGATGAAAAACTGTTTTTT	CASSPSGDEKLFF
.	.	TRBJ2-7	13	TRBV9	TGTGCCAGCAGCGGGGTCCCTATGGGGGAGCAGTACTTC	CASSGVPMGEQYF
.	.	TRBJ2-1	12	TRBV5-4	TGTGCCAGCAGCTCTATCGGGGGTGAGCAGTTCTTC	CASSSIGGEQFF
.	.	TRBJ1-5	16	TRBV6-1	TGTGCCAGCAGTGAAGCGGTGAGTACACACCGTCAGCCCCAGCATTTT	CASSEAVSTHRQPQHF
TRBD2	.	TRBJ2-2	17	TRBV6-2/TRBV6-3	TGTGCCAGCAGTTACCCCACAGCGGGGCAGGACACCGGGGAGCTGTTTTTT	CASSYPTAGQDTGELFF
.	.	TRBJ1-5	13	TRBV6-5	TGTGCCAGCAACACAGGGCCTCACCAGCCCCAGCATTTT	CASNTGPHQPQHF
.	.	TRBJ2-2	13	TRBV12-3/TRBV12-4	TGTGCCAGCAGGCGGACAAACACCGGGGAGCTGTTTTTT	CASRRTNTGELFF
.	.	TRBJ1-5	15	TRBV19	TGTGCCAGTAGTATAGATCTATCGAGCAATCAGCCCCAGCATTTT	CASSIDLSSNQPQHF
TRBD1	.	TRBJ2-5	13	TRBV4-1	TGCGCCAGCAGCCGAGGGACAGCCGAGACCCAGTACTTC	CASSRGTAETQYF
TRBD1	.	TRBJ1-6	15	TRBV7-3	TGTGCCAGCAGCTTAACCCAGGGGGTCGGTTCACCCCTCCACTTT	CASSLTQGVGSPLHF
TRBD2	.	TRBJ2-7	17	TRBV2	TGTGCCGGTAACGAGGGGGGACTAGCGGGAGGGTTGGACGAGCAGTACTTC	CAGNEGGLAGGLDEQYF
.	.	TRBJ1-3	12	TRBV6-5	TGTGCCAGCAGAATCTCTGGAAACACCATATATTTT	CASRISGNTIYF
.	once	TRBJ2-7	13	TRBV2	TGTGCCACCTTACGCCAGGGATCATACGAGCAGTACTTC	CATLRQGSYEQYF